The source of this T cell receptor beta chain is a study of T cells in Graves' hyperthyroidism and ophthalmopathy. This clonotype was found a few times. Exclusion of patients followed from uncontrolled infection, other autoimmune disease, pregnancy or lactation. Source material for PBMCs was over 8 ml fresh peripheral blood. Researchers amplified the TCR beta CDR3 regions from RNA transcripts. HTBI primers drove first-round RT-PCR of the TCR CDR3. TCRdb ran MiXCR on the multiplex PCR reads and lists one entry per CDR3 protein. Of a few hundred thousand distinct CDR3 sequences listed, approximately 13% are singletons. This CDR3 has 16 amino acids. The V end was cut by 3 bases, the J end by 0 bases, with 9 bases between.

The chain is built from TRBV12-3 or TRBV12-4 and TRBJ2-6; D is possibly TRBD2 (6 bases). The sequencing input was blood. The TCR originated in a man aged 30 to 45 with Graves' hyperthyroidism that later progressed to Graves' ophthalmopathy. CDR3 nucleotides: TGTGCCAGCAGTTTCGACGGGGGCTCTGGGGCCAACGTCCTGACTTTC. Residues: CASSFDGGSGANVLTF.